This TCR beta chain was documented in a study of cytomegalovirus exposure and HLA in healthy donors. Sequenced by immunoSEQ multiplex PCR; TCRdb stores in-frame clones only, minus some. The sample yields about 78,000 clones, less than 96% seen once. This CDR3 comprises 16 residues. V dropped 1 base and J dropped 4; count of bases not matched to a gene: 7. Germline-derived CDR1 and CDR2 are LNHNV and YYDKDF (reference sequence). The TCR sequence derives from a man younger than 35 in good health and CMV-seropositive. Material: PBMCs. V and J are TRBV15 and TRBJ2-5, with 9 positions matching TRBD1. CDR3 nucleotide sequence: TGTGCCACCAGCAGAGTGGACAGGGGCGGACCAGAGACCCAGTACTTC. This encodes CATSRVDRGGPETQYF.